This TCR beta chain emerged from a study of human T cells and chemical hapten exposure. Study context: The use of 2% DPC on around 2 cm by around 2 cm of upper inner arm skin constituted sensitization.

It was the library that attached unique molecular identifiers to individual cDNA molecules. MiXCR was run by TCRdb on the RACE reads, yielding one entry per CDR3 protein. The sample shows approximately 50,000 distinct CDR3 sequences, 10% to 12% of them seen only once. This clonotype was counted ten times or more. Its specificity is unknown. This sample's time point: pre-sensitization, week 0. Treatment noted: therapeutic diphenylcyclopropenone sensitization with weekly scalp DPC. Unfractionated whole blood was the source from which total RNA was extracted. Study-wide points: Among expanded TCRs, significantly more large CDR3 similarity clusters formed than among controls.

The CDR3 loop spans 14 amino acids. Germline lookup yields CDR1 MNHEY and CDR2 SVGAGI. V lost 4 bases and J lost 0, with 9 bases in between. The material sequenced was whole blood, taken in connection with sensitization to the hapten diphenylcyclopropenone (DPC). The sequence was obtained from a woman aged 40 to 50 with alopecia areata. Some clones in this sample may be carry-over from other donors' samples. The gene calls are TRBV6-5 and TRBJ1-1; D possibly corresponds to TRBD1 (6 bases). The CDR3 nucleotides are TGTGCCAGCAGTTTACAGGGTATGAACACTGAAGCTTTCTTT. Translation gives CASSLQGMNTEAFF.